The 29 T cell receptor beta chains below were found in one sample sequenced in a study of response to subunit inactivated influenza vaccine (dated by TCRdb to the late 2010s). To prepare the library, RT-PCR was applied. The instrument was an Illumina HiSeq 2500. In-frame beta chains were kept once TCRdb had trimmed the public reads at Q25 with fastp and called clones with MiXCR. Every distinct CDR3 protein forms one entry, paired with its most common genes and DNA. The sample table holds 590,000 or so distinct CDR3 sequences, of which 13% to 15% were seen once. 6.5% to 8% of the sample is held by the ten biggest clonotypes. Sample: PBMCs from blood, taken less than 15 days before vaccination. Receptors originate from a man aged 45-65 years who received an inactivated influenza vaccine. Donor details come from another sample of the same person, matched by shared clones.

The chain carries TRBV12-3 or TRBV12-4 and TRBJ2-1; 9 bases fit TRBD1. The CDR3 has 15 residues. V was pared by 6 bases and J by 7 bases, with 10 bases of the junction left unmatched. CDR3 DNA sequence: TGTGCCAGCAGGAGAACAGGGGGCGCGAGGAATGAGCAGTTCTTC. Residues: CASRRTGGARNEQFF.

This rearrangement joins TRBV20-1 to TRBJ2-1, with D possibly being TRBD1 (5 bases). The CDR3 has 16 amino acids. CDR1 is DFQATT and CDR2 is SNEGSKA in the germline V gene (reference sequence). Trimming took 0 bases from V and 0 from J, leaving 12 bases between them. The CDR3 protein is CSARDQGTPSYNEQFF. The CDR3 nucleotides read TGCAGTGCTAGAGATCAGGGAACTCCCTCCTACAATGAGCAGTTCTTC.

This clonotype was picked up one time. The chain uses TRBV4-3 and TRBJ2-5; tentative D call: TRBD2 (7 bases). The CDR3 sequence is 15 residues long. V lost 1 base and J 5 bases, leaving 14 bases between the germline ends. The V gene's germline CDR1 is LGHNA and CDR2 YSLEER. The CDR3 is CASSQGGGAGETQYF. The CDR3 region has the DNA TGCGCCAGCAGCCAAGGAGGGGGGGCGGGGGAGACCCAGTACTTC.

This clonotype has more than one count but fewer than ten. The rearrangement links TRBV11-1 to TRBJ2-3, with 14 bases fitting TRBD2. The CDR3 contains 20 residues. Unmatched junction bases numbered 15, after V lost 5 bases and J lost 2 bases. Germline V gene lookup returns CDR1 SGHAT and CDR2 FQDESV (reference sequence). The chain's CDR3 is CASSLRLAGGAYRNTDTQYF. The CDR3 DNA sequence: TGTGCCAGCAGCCTCCGACTAGCGGGGGGGGCATATAGAAACACAGATACGCAGTATTTT.

This clonotype was seen a handful of times. The chain uses TRBV5-6 and TRBJ2-7; no clear D gene. V lost 3 bases, J lost 7 bases, and 17 bases lay in between. The length of the CDR3 is 14 residues. The germline gives CDR1 SGHDT, CDR2 YYEEEE. The CDR3 is CASSSIAQRWEQYF. CDR3 DNA: TGTGCCAGCAGCTCGATAGCCCAGCGTTGGGAGCAGTACTTC.

This clonotype was seen a few times. The V gene is TRBV29-1, the J gene TRBJ2-5; D is tentatively TRBD1 or TRBD2 (5 bases each). With 4 bases removed from V and 4 bases from J, the gap between germline ends came to 13 bases. The CDR3 sequence is 13 residues long. Germline-derived CDR1 and CDR2 are SQVTM and ANQGSEA. The CDR3 here is CSVAASRAETQYF. The CDR3 nucleotides read TGCAGCGTTGCGGCTAGCAGGGCAGAGACCCAGTACTTC.

The rearrangement joins TRBV10-3 to TRBJ2-1, with TRBD1 matching 7 bases. CDR1 and CDR2 (germline): ENHRY, SYGVKD. Trimming took 0 bases from V and 5 from J; bases not matched to a gene: 7. The CDR3 covers 16 residues. In DNA form, the CDR3 reads TGTGCCATCAGTGAGTCCACGGGACAGCCTCACAATGAGCAGTTCTTC. Translated, it gives CAISESTGQPHNEQFF.

In its sample, this clonotype was seen a few times. The rearrangement uses TRBV7-3 and TRBJ2-1; TRBD2 matches at 16 bases. V trimming: 5 bases; J trimming: 10 bases; junction bases outside the gene matches: 11. Germline V gene sequence: CDR1 SGHTA, CDR2 FQGTGA. This CDR3 is built from 17 residues. CDR3 loop: CASSPTGTSGRAGEQFF. CDR3 in DNA: TGTGCCAGCAGCCCCACCGGGACTAGCGGGAGGGCCGGGGAGCAGTTCTTC.

In this sample, this clonotype turned up a few times. J is TRBJ1-1 and V is TRBV15; 7 bases line up with TRBD1. The CDR3 extends over 16 amino acids. Germline V lookup: CDR1 LNHNV, CDR2 YYDKDF (reference sequence). Unmatched junction bases numbered 6, after V lost 1 base and J lost 1 base. The CDR3 DNA sequence: TGTGCCACCAGCAGAGGACCCGGGACAGCGAACACTGAAGCTTTCTTT. This sequence encodes CATSRGPGTANTEAFF. Variable domain in full (rest from reference TRBV15 and TRBJ1-1): DAMVIQNPRYQVTQFGKPVTLSCSQTLNHNVMYWYQQKSSQAPKLLFHYYDKDFNNEADTPDNFQSRRPNTSFCFLDIRSPGLGDTAMYLCATSRGPGTANTEAFFGQGTRLTVV.

The chain's CDR3 is CSASSGSIYNEQFF. For the CDR3, the DNA is TGCAGTGCTTCCAGCGGGAGCATCTACAATGAGCAGTTCTTC. The V call is TRBV20-1, the J call TRBJ2-1; TRBD2 matches 8 bases. The CDR3 length is 14 residues. The V and J ends lost 5 bases and 3 bases, in that order; junction bases with no gene match: 6. CDR1 and CDR2 from the germline V gene are DFQATT and SNEGSKA (reference sequence).

The chain combines TRBV12-3 or TRBV12-4 with TRBJ1-6; D remains unclear. The CDR3 consists of 16 residues. V was clipped by 5 bases and J by 2 bases, with 13 bases between them. The CDR3: CASSPDSTTYNSPLHF. The CDR3 DNA follows: TGTGCCAGCAGTCCCGACTCGACGACCTATAATTCACCCCTCCACTTT.

At least ten counts were recorded for this clonotype. The J gene is TRBJ2-1, the V gene TRBV12-3 or TRBV12-4, with 7 bases matching TRBD2. Losses at the gene ends were 2 bases for V and 8 bases for J; bases not matched to a gene: 6. This CDR3 has 14 amino acids. In DNA, the CDR3 is TGTGCCAGCAGTTTATCTTGGGCGGGAGATGAGCAGTTCTTC. Its translation is CASSLSWAGDEQFF.

V usage is TRBV7-8 and J usage is TRBJ2-7; 13 bases line up with TRBD2. From germline, CDR1 is SGHVS and CDR2 FQNEAQ. The CDR3 covers 17 residues. With V trimmed by 5 bases and J by 3 bases, 10 bases remained unmatched. The CDR3 nucleotides read TGTGCCAGCAGCCCGGGACTAGCGGGAAAGGCGATCTACGAGCAGTACTTC. Translated, it gives CASSPGLAGKAIYEQYF.

V gene TRBV5-1 combines with J gene TRBJ2-1; tentative D call: TRBD1 (5 bases). Per germline, CDR1 SGHRS and CDR2 YFSETQ. The CDR3 totals 18 residues. The V gene lost 5 bases and the J gene lost 10 bases, with 31 bases spanning the gap. CDR3 sequence (DNA): TGCGCCAGCAGTTCTAACCCTCCGACCCAGGGCATTCATGGGGAGCAGTTCTTC. Its protein is CASSSNPPTQGIHGEQFF.

At least ten counts were recorded for this clonotype. This chain links TRBV28 with TRBJ1-5; D unresolved. The CDR3 length is 15 residues. Germline assignment: CDR1 MDHEN and CDR2 SYDVKM. Trimming pared 6 bases from V and 7 bases from J, leaving 19 bases between. CDR3 nucleotide sequence: TGTGCCAGCAGCCCCGCCTCGTCTGGAGAACAGCCCCAGCATTTT. Its protein product is CASSPASSGEQPQHF.

This clonotype was found a few times. The chain carries TRBV6-5 and TRBJ2-1; D perhaps matches TRBD1 (5 bases). The germline gives CDR1 MNHEY, CDR2 SVGAGI. CDR3 length: 15 amino acids. Trimming took 2 bases from V and 0 from J, leaving 8 bases between them. In DNA form, the CDR3 reads TGTGCCAGCAGTTACGACAGACGCTCCTACAATGAGCAGTTCTTC. This sequence encodes CASSYDRRSYNEQFF.

The chain combines TRBV9 with TRBJ2-1; TRBD2 agrees at 8 bases. Trimming cost V 3 bases and J 7 bases; bases outside gene matches: 15. The CDR3 loop spans 17 amino acids. The germline CDR1 and CDR2 sequences are SGDLS and YYNGEE. CDR3 bases: TGTGCCAGCAGCGCATCAGCCAAAGTCGGGGGGGAGAATGAGCAGTTCTTC. Amino acids: CASSASAKVGGENEQFF.

This clonotype has only a few counts. The chain combines TRBV4-2 with TRBJ1-5; no reliable D call. Trimming cost V 0 bases and J 6 bases, with 15 bases left between them. From germline, CDR1 is LGHNA and CDR2 YNFKEQ. The CDR3 is 16 amino acids. The CDR3 loop is CASSQEMAGLGQPQHF. The CDR3 region has the DNA TGTGCCAGCAGCCAAGAGATGGCGGGGTTAGGTCAGCCCCAGCATTTT.

The V call is TRBV10-3, the J call TRBJ2-7; D remains unclear. V lost 1 base and J 2 bases, leaving 9 bases between the germline ends. The CDR3 is 14 amino acids. CDR1 and CDR2 (germline): ENHRY, SYGVKD. The CDR3 DNA follows: TGTGCCATCAGTGAGTGGACCGATACCTACGAGCAGTACTTC. It yields the protein CAISEWTDTYEQYF.

This clonotype came up a few times. This sequence joins TRBV19 and TRBJ2-1; 10 nucleotides align to TRBD1. Germline V gene lookup returns CDR1 LNHDA and CDR2 SQIVND (reference sequence). Trimming took 3 bases from V and 11 from J; bases not matched to a gene: 4. CDR3 length: 13 residues. The CDR3 spells CASSIGDRGKQFF. The CDR3 DNA reads TGTGCCAGTAGTATCGGGGACAGGGGTAAGCAGTTCTTC.

This clonotype was counted between two and nine times. V usage is TRBV5-1 and J usage is TRBJ2-5; the D is unclear. The CDR3 extends over 13 amino acids. V shed 2 bases and J shed 3 bases, with 8 bases lying between them. Germline V gives CDR1 SGHRS, CDR2 YFSETQ. The CDR3 reads CASSFLTEETQYF. CDR3 nucleotides: TGCGCCAGCAGCTTCTTAACAGAAGAGACCCAGTACTTC.

This clonotype was seen more than once but under ten times. This rearrangement joins TRBV7-6 to TRBJ2-3, with D maybe TRBD2 (5 bases). Germline CDR1 reads SGHVS; CDR2 reads FNYEAQ. This CDR3 region has 15 residues. Trimming shortened V by 0 bases and J by 4 bases, and 11 bases separated the two germline ends. Here the CDR3 DNA reads TGTGCCAGCAGCTTAGCGTCCCTAGCCTCAGATACGCAGTATTTT. As protein: CASSLASLASDTQYF.

The V gene is TRBV18, the J gene TRBJ2-1; D is possibly TRBD1 or TRBD2 (5 bases each). This CDR3 comprises 15 residues. V was clipped by 3 bases and J by 10 bases, with 19 bases between them. Germline lookup yields CDR1 KGHSH and CDR2 LQKENI. CDR3 bases: TGTGCCAGCTCACCTGGGGCCGCCCCAGGGACCGAGCAGTTCTTC. Its translation: CASSPGAAPGTEQFF.

In this sample, this clonotype turned up a few times. The rearrangement uses TRBV9 and TRBJ2-6; no clear D gene. This CDR3 contains 14 residues. CDR1 is SGDLS, CDR2 YYNGEE, per germline. V was cut by 1 base and J by 1 base, with 3 bases left in between. CDR3: CASSVQSGANVLTF. The CDR3, as DNA: TGTGCCAGCAGCGTACAGTCTGGGGCCAACGTCCTGACTTTC.

The CDR3 nucleotides read TGCGCCAGCAGCTTGCAGCGGACTAGGTCTAGGGATACGCAGTATTTT. Encoded protein: CASSLQRTRSRDTQYF. The rearrangement links TRBV5-1 to TRBJ2-3; 7 positions agree with TRBD2. V lost 1 base and J lost 6; bases outside the gene matches: 11. This CDR3 is built from 16 residues. CDR1 and CDR2 from the germline V gene are SGHRS and YFSETQ.

This clonotype showed up just a few times. The rearrangement uses TRBV15 and TRBJ2-1; 10 bases agree with TRBD2. Germline trimming cut 0 bases from V and 6 bases from J; bases unmatched to any gene: 5. The CDR3 is made up of 16 amino acids. Germline values: CDR1 LNHNV, CDR2 YYDKDF (reference sequence). The CDR3 nucleotides read TGTGCCACCAGCAGAGATAACCAGCGGGGGGGCAATGAGCAGTTCTTC. Residues: CATSRDNQRGGNEQFF.

The chain employs TRBV15 and TRBJ2-7; D remains ambiguous. From germline, CDR1 is LNHNV and CDR2 YYDKDF (reference sequence). This CDR3 comprises 14 residues. The germline V and J ends were trimmed by 0 bases and 7 bases, with 13 bases remaining between them. The DNA of the CDR3 is TGTGCCACCAGCAGAGATTACGCCACCCTAGAGCAGTACTTC. Amino acid sequence: CATSRDYATLEQYF.

The rearrangement joins TRBV12-3 or TRBV12-4 to TRBJ2-3, with a possible D match to TRBD2 (6 bases). V lost 1 base and J lost 4, with 15 bases in between. The CDR3 extends over 16 amino acids. CDR3 sequence reads: CASSLGGAGMSDTQYF. The DNA for the CDR3 is TGTGCCAGCAGTTTAGGTGGTGCGGGAATGTCAGATACGCAGTATTTT.

This clonotype appeared many times. The chain links TRBV7-2 to TRBJ1-5; D unclear. CDR1 SGHTA and CDR2 FQGNSA come from the germline V gene. The CDR3 is made up of 15 amino acids. V was pared by 5 bases and J by 4 bases, with 15 bases between. The CDR3 spells CASSLFPESNQPQHF. As DNA, the CDR3 is TGTGCCAGCAGCCTGTTCCCGGAGAGTAATCAGCCCCAGCATTTT.